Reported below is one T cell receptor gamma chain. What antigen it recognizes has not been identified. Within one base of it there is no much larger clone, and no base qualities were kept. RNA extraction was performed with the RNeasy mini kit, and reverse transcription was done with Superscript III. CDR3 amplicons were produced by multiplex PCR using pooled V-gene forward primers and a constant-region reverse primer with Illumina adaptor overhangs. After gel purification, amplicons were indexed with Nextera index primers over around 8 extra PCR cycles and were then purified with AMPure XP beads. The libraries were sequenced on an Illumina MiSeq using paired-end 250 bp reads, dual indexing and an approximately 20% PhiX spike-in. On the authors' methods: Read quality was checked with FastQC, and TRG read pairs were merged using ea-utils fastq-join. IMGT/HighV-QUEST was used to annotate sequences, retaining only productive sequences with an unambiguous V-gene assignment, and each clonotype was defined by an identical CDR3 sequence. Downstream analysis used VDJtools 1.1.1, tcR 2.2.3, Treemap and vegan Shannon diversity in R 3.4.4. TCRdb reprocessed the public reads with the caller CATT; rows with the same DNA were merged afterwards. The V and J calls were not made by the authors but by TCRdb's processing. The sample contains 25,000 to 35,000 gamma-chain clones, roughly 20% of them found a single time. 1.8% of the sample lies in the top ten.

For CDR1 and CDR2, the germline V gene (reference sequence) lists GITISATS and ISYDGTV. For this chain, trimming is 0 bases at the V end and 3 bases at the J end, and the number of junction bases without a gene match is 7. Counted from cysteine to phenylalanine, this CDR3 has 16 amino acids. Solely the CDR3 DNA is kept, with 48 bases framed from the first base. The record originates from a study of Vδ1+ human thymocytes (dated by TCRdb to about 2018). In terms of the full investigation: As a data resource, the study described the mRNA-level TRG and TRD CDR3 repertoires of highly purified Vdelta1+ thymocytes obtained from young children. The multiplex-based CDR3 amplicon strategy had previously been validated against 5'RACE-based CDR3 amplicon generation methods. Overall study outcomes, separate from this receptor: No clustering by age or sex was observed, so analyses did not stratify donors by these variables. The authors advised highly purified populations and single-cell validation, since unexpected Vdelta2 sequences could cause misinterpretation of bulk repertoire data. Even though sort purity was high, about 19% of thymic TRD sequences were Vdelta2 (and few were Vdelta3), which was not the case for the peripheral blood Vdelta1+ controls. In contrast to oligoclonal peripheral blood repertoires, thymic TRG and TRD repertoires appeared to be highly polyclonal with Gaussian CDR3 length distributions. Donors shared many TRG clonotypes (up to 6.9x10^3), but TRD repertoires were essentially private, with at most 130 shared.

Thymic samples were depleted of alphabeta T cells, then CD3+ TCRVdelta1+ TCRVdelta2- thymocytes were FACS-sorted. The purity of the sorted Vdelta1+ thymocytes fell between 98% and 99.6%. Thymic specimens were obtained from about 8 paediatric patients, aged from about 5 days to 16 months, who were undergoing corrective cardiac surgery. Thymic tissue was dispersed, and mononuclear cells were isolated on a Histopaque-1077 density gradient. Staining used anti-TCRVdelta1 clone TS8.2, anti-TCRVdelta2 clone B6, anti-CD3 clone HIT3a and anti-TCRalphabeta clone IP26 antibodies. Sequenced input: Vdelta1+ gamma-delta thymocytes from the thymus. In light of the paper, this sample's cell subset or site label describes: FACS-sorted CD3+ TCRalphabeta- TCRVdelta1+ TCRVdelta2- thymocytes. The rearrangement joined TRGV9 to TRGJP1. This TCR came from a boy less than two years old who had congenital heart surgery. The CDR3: CALWEVKKATGWFKIF. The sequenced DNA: TGTGCCTTGTGGGAGGTGAAGAAAGCCACTGGTTGGTTCAAGATATTT.